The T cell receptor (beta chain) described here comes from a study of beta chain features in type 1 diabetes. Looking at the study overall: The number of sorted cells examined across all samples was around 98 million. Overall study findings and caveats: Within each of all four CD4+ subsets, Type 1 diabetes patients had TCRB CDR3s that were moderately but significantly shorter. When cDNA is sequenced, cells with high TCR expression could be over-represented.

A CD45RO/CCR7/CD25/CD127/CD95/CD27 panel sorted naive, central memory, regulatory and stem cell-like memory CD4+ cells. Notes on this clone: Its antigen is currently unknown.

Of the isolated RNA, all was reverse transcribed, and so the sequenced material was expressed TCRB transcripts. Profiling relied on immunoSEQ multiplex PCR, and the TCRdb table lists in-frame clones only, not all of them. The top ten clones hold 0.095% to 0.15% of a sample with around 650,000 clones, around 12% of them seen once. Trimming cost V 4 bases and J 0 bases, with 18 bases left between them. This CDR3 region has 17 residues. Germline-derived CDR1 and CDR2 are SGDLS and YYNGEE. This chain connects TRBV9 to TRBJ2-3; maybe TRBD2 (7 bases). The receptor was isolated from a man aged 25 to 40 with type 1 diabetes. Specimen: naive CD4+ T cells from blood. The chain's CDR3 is CASSPRRGGFSTDTQYF. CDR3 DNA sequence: TGTGCCAGCAGCCCCAGGCGCGGGGGCTTTAGCACAGATACGCAGTATTTT.